The TCR beta chain under discussion was sequenced for a study of cytomegalovirus exposure and HLA in healthy donors. In the study overall: An analysis done earlier identified approximately 120 million unique TCR beta sequences from roughly 190 million T cells. Whole-study results and caveats: A likely sequencing artifact accounted for one observed cluster of highly shared sequence variants. TCR association rates varied by HLA locus in a later analysis, with DRB1 highest and HLA-C lowest.

To note about this clone: Its target is unknown.

60 Vbeta and 13 Jbeta primers were used in PCR. Clones were sequenced by immunoSEQ multiplex PCR, and TCRdb holds only the in-frame ones, with some missing. The repertoire holds roughly 180,000 clones, with 76% as singletons. Trimming cost V 4 bases and J 0 bases; bases outside gene matches: 6. The CDR3 has 15 residues. From germline, CDR1 is SGDLS and CDR2 YYNGEE. The TCR was taken from a woman in her thirties in good health and CMV-seropositive. The sample was PBMCs. The chain has TRBV9 and TRBJ1-1, with TRBD1 identical over 7 bases. The CDR3 DNA sequence: TGTGCCAGCAGCCCCTCGGACAGGTTGAACACTGAAGCTTTCTTT. Amino acids: CASSPSDRLNTEAFF.